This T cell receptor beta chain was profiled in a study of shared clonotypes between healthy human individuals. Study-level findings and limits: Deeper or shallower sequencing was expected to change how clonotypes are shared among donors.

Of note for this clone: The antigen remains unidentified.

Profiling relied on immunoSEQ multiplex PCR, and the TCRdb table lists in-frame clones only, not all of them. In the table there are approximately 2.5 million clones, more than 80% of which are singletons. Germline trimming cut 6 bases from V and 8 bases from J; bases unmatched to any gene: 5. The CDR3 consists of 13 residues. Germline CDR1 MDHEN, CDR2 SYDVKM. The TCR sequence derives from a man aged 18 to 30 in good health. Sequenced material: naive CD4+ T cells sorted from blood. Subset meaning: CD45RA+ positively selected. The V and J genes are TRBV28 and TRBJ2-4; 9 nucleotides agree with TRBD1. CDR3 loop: CASSGTGRDIQYF. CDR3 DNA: TGTGCCAGCAGCGGGACAGGGCGAGACATTCAGTACTTC.